This paragraph reports one TCR beta chain. Antigen specificity is unknown. The trim removed 4 bases at V and 5 bases at J, leaving 9 bases unmatched. The CDR3 runs to 15 residues. Germline V gene data show CDR1 as WSHSY and CDR2 as SAAADI. Each PCR replicate from the sorted subsets contained 200 to 250 ng DNA, which is around 30,000 T cell genomes. Produced via immunoSEQ multiplex PCR; TCRdb's table is partial and in-frame only. This sample carries under 1,100,000 clones, 75% of them seen once, and the ten largest clones take around 1.4%. This entry belongs to a study of shared clonotypes between healthy human individuals. Whole-study findings and limits: Among non-shared clonotypes, generation probabilities were lower than among those shared by all four donors.

All of the donors resided in Nashville, Tennessee, and each was a Caucasian adult. The TCR was taken from a man younger than 35 in good health. Sequencing used memory CD4+ T cells sorted from blood. The subset denotes: CD45RA-negative fraction. This chain joins TRBV10-2 and TRBJ2-5; the match to TRBD2 covers 8 bases. For the CDR3, the DNA is TGCGCCAGCAGTGGCTTGAGCGGGAGTGGGGAGACCCAGTACTTC. It codes for CASSGLSGSGETQYF.